This TCR beta chain was recovered during a study of blood T cell repertoires in COVID-19. Sequenced by immunoSEQ multiplex PCR; TCRdb stores in-frame clones only, minus some. The table records about 150,000 clones, approximately 80% of them present only once. Germline CDR1 reads LNHDA; CDR2 reads SQIVND (reference sequence). The CDR3 extends over 17 amino acids. Trimming took 0 bases from V and 0 from J; bases not matched to a gene: 4. This clonotype was obtained from a man in his 60s who had recovered from COVID-19. The genes are TRBV19 and TRBJ2-1, with 8 bases fitting TRBD2. The source material was peripheral blood. DNA of the CDR3: TGTGCCAGTAGTATAGAAGGTAGCGGGGCCTCCTACAATGAGCAGTTCTTC. Translated, it gives CASSIEGSGASYNEQFF.